The sample holds one count of the clone carrying this T cell receptor (beta chain). The antigen is not known. Method: immunoSEQ multiplex PCR; TCRdb's copy keeps in-frame clones and lacks some. The repertoire has 25,000 to 40,000 clones, almost 85% of them found once; the top ten carry more than 1.3%. The data were taken from a study of vaccination effects on CD4 cells after COVID-19. The germline V and J ends were trimmed by 6 bases and 1 base, with 13 bases remaining between them. The CDR3 covers 14 residues. Germline CDR1 and CDR2: SGHRS and YFSETQ. CD4+ T cells specific for antigen were expanded with viral peptide pools by the ViraFEST assay before sequencing. Culture proceeded for about ten days, and CD4+ T cells were then isolated. Subjects were given two BNT162b2 or mRNA-1273 vaccine doses. The authors replaced half the medium with IL-2 medium on days 3 and 7.

This chain connects TRBV5-1 to TRBJ2-5, with a possible D match to TRBD1 (5 bases). The TCR originated in a human donor who received a COVID-19 vaccine. Some clones in this sample may be carry-over from other donors' samples. The sample here was CD4+ T cells from PBMCs cultured with HCoV-NL63 spike peptides, taken after COVID-19 vaccination. As DNA, the CDR3 is TGCGCCAGCACCCTTACAGGACCCCAAGAGACCCAGTACTTC. It encodes CASTLTGPQETQYF.